This T cell receptor (beta chain) was sequenced in a study of PD-1 blockade in classical Hodgkin lymphoma. V was cut by 0 bases and J by 3 bases, with 11 bases left in between. This CDR3 is built from 15 residues. CDR1 is MNHEY and CDR2 is SVGAGI in the germline V gene. Every patient experienced relapse after autologous stem cell transplantation, and brentuximab vedotin exposure varied. For this clone: Its antigen is undetermined.

Profiled with immunoSEQ multiplex PCR; TCRdb holds only in-frame clones, not every one. Of 35,000 to 50,000 clones listed, 76% are singletons. Study findings and constraints: Diversity similar to that of newly diagnosed patients was seen at baseline in complete responders. The authors excluded patients who started nivolumab under 1 year after ASCT.

The specimen comprised peripheral blood mononuclear cells (PBMCs), sampled at baseline. This sequence joins TRBV6-5 and TRBJ1-1; D is perhaps TRBD1 (5 bases). This clonotype was obtained from a human donor with classical Hodgkin lymphoma. DNA for the CDR3: TGTGCCAGCAGTTACTCGAACCCAGGGCACACTGAAGCTTTCTTT. Its protein is CASSYSNPGHTEAFF.